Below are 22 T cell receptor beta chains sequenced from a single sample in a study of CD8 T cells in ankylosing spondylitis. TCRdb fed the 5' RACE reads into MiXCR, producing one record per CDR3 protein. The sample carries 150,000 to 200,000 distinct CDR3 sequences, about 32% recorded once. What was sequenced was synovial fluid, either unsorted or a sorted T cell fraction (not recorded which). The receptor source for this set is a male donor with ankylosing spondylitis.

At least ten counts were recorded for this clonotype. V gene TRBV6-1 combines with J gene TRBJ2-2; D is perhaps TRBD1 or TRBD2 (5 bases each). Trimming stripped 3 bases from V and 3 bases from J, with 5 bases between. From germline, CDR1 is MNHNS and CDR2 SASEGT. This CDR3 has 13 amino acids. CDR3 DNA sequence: TGTGCCAGCAGTGAGGGGGACACCGGGGAGCTGTTTTTT. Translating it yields CASSEGDTGELFF.

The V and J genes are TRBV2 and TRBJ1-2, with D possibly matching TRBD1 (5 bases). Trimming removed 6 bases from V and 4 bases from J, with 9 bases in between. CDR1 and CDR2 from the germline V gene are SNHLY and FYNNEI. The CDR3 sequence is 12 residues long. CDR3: CASSGRGYGYTF. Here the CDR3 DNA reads TGTGCCAGCAGCGGAAGGGGCTATGGCTACACCTTC.

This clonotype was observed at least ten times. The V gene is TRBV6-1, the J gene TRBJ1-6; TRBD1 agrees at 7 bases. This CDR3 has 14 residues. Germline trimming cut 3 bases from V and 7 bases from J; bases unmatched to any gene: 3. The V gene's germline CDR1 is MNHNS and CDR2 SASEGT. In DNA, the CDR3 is TGTGCCAGCAGTGACCGGGACAGCAATTCACCCCTCCACTTT. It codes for CASSDRDSNSPLHF.

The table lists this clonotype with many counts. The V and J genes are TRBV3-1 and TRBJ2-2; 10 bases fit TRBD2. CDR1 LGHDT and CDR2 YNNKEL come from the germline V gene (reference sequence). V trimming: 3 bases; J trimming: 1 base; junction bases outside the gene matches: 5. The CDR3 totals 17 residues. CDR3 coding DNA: TGTGCCAGCAGCCACTTCCTAGCGGGGGTGAACACCGGGGAGCTGTTTTTT. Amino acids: CASSHFLAGVNTGELFF.

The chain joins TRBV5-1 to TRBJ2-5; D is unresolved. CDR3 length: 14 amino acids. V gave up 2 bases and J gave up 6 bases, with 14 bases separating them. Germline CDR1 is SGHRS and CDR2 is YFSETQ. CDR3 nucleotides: TGCGCCAGCAGCTTAGATGGTCTGGGTAAGACCCAGTACTTC. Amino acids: CASSLDGLGKTQYF. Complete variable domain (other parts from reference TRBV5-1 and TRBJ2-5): KAGVTQTPRYLIKTRGQQVTLSCSPISGHRSVSWYQQTPGQGLQFLFEYFSETQRNKGNFPGRFSGRQFSNSRSEMNVSTLELGDSALYLCASSLDGLGKTQYFGPGTRLLVL.

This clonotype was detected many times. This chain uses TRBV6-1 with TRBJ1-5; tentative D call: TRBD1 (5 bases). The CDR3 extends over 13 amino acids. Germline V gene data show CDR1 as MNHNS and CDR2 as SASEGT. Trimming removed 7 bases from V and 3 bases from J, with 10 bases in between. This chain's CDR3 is CASNRQNNQPQHF. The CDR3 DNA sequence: TGTGCCAGCAACCGACAGAACAATCAGCCCCAGCATTTT.

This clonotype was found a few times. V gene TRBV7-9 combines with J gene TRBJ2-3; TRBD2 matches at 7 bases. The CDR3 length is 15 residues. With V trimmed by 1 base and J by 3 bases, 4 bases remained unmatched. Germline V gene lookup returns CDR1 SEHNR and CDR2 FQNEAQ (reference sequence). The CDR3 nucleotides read TGTGCCAGCAGCTTAGGACTAGCTTCGACAGATACGCAGTATTTT. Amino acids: CASSLGLASTDTQYF.

This chain's CDR3 is CASTIAGVQNIQYF. CDR3 nucleotides: TGTGCCAGCACCATCGCAGGGGTCCAAAACATTCAGTACTTC. The gene calls are TRBV7-9 and TRBJ2-4, with D possibly matching TRBD1 (6 bases). The germline V gene has CDR1 SEHNR and CDR2 FQNEAQ (reference sequence). The CDR3 length is 14 residues. Trimming left V 7 bases short and J 5 bases short, with 15 bases between.

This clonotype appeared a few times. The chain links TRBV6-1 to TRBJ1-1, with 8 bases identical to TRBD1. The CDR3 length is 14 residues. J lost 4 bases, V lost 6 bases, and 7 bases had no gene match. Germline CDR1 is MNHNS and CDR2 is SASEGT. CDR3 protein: CASRTGARGTEAFF. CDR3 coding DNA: TGTGCCAGCAGGACAGGGGCCAGGGGCACTGAAGCTTTCTTT.

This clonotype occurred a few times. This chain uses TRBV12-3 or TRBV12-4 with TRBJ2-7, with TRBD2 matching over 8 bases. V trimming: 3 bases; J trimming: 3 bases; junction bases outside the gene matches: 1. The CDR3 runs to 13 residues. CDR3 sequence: CASSFREGYEQYF. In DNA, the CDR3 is TGTGCCAGCAGTTTTCGGGAGGGCTACGAGCAGTACTTC.

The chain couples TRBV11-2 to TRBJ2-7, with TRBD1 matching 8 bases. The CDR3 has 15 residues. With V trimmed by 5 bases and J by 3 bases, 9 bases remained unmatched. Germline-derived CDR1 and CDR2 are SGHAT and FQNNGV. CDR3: CASSPDRGYIYEQYF. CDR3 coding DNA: TGTGCCAGCAGCCCAGACAGGGGTTATATCTACGAGCAGTACTTC.

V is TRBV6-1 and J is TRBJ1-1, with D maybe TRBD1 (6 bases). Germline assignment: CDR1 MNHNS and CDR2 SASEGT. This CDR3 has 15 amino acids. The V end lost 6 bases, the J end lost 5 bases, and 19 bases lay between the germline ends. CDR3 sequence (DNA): TGTGCCAGCAGGGGAAGGGACACCCGGAGGACTGAAGCTTTCTTT. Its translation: CASRGRDTRRTEAFF.

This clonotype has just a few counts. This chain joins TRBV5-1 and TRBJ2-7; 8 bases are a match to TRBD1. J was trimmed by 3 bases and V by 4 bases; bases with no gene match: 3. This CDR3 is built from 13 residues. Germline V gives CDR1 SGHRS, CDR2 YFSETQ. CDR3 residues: CASSRTGIYEQYF. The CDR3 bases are TGCGCCAGCAGCCGGACAGGGATCTACGAGCAGTACTTC.

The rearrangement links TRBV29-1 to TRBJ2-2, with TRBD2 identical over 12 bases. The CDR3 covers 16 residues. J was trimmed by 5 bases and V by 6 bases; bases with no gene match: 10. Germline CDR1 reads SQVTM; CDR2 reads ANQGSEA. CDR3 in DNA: TGCAGCGTACCTAGCGGGGGGGCCCGGCGGACCGGGGAGCTGTTTTTT. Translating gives CSVPSGGARRTGELFF.

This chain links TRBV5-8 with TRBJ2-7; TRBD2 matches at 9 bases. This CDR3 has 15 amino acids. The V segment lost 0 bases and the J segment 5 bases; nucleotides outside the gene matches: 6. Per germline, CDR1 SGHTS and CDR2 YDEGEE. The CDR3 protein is CASSLVGSGSHEQYF. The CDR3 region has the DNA TGTGCCAGCAGCTTGGTGGGTAGCGGGAGCCACGAGCAGTACTTC.

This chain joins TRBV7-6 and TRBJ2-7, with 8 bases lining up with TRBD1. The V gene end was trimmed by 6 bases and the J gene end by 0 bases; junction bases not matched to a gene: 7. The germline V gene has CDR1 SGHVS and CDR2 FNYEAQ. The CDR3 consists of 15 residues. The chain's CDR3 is CASSLQGGDSYEQYF. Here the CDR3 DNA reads TGTGCCAGCAGTTTACAGGGGGGAGACTCCTACGAGCAGTACTTC.

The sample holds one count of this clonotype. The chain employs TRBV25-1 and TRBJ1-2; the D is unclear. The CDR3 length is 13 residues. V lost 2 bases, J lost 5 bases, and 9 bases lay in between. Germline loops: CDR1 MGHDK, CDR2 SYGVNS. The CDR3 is CASSEDVRYGYTF. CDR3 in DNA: TGTGCCAGCAGTGAAGACGTCAGATATGGCTACACCTTC.

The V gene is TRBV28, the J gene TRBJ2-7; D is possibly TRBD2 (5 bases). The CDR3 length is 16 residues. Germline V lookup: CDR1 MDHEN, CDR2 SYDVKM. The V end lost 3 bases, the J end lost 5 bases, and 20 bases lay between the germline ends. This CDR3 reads CASSFGKGVRGDEQYF. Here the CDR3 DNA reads TGTGCCAGCAGTTTTGGCAAGGGAGTGAGAGGCGACGAGCAGTACTTC.

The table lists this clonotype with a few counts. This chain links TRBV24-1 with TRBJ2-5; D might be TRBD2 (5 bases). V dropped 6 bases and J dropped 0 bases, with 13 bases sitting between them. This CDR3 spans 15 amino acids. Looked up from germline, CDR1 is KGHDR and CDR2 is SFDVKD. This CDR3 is CATSTLVMDQETQYF. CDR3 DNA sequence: TGTGCCACCAGTACACTAGTGATGGACCAAGAGACCCAGTACTTC.

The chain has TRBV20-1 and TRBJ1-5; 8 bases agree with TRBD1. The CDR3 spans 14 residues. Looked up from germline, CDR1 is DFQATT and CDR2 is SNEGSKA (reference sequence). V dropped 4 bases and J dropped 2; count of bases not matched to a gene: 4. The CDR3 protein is CSAIVQGGNQPQHF. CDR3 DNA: TGCAGTGCTATAGTACAGGGGGGCAATCAGCCCCAGCATTTT.

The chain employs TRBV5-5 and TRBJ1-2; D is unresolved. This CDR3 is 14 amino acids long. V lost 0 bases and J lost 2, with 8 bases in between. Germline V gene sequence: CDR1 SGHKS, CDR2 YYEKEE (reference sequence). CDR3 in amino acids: CASSLGTENYGYTF. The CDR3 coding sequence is TGTGCCAGCAGCTTGGGGACGGAAAACTATGGCTACACCTTC.

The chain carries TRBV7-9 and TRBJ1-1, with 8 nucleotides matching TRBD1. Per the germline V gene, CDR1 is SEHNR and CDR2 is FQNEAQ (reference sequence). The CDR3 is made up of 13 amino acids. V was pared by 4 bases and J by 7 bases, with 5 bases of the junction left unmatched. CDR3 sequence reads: CASSYPDRGEAFF. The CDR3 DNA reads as TGTGCCAGCAGCTACCCCGACAGGGGTGAAGCTTTCTTT.